Included here is one T cell receptor beta chain sequence, with context. No antigen is known for it. This sample is drawn from a study of cytomegalovirus exposure and HLA in healthy donors. Study conclusions and caveats: In a later analysis, V- and J-gene trimming of beta chains associated with a DCLRE1C missense variant, replicated independently.

The germline V gene has CDR1 MNHNS and CDR2 SASEGT. The CDR3 length is 15 residues. V was shortened by 7 bases and J by 1 base, with 13 bases between the two germline ends. PCR primers comprised 60 Vbeta and 13 Jbeta primers. The protocol was immunoSEQ multiplex PCR, while the TCRdb copy is restricted to in-frame clones and leaves out a portion. Of about 86,000 clones in the sample, approximately 74% were seen once. The chain recombines TRBV6-1 with TRBJ2-2; no firm D call. The TCR was taken from a woman aged 50 to 60 in good health and CMV-seropositive. Sequencing was carried out using PBMCs. CDR3 nucleotides: TGTGCCAGCACCCGAGTTGGAGAGAACACCGGGGAGCTGTTTTTT. It translates to CASTRVGENTGELFF.